The 20 T cell receptor beta chains below were found in one sample sequenced in a study of T cell repertoires in ileal Crohn's disease (dated 2019 in TCRdb). Library construction relied on the immunoSEQ multiplex PCR assay. In its TCRdb copy, this immuneACCESS table keeps in-frame sequences only and misses some clones. Where compared with another copy, unresolved V genes explain less than half of these, and the others have no known cause. The table for this sample lists 13,000 to 15,000 clones; roughly four fifths of them were counted only once. The leading ten clones occupy more than 11% of the sample. Per the publication, the time point label means: inflamed ileum from the surgical specimen. The sample comprised ileal tissue. These receptors came from an adult with Crohn's disease.

The chain combines TRBV18 with TRBJ2-7, with D uncertain. The CDR3 has 14 residues. CDR1 is KGHSH, CDR2 LQKENI, per germline. V shed 2 bases and J shed 0 bases, with 8 bases lying between them. CDR3 amino acids: CASSPGVTSYEQYF. The CDR3, as DNA: TGTGCCAGCTCACCAGGGGTAACCTCCTACGAGCAGTACTTC.

This clone is labeled as medium-sized. The chain links TRBV11-2 to TRBJ2-3, with unresolved D. Trimming stripped 3 bases from V and 4 bases from J, with 5 bases between. The CDR3 loop spans 12 amino acids. Germline CDR1 reads SGHAT; CDR2 reads FQNNGV. The CDR3 is CASSFVPDTQYF. CDR3 DNA sequence: TGTGCCAGCAGCTTCGTCCCAGATACGCAGTATTTT. The full variable domain, in which reference TRBV11-2 and TRBJ2-3 provide the parts outside the CDR3, is EAGVAQSPRYKIIEKRQSVAFWCNPISGHATLYWYQQILGQGPKLLIQFQNNGVVDDSQLPKDRFSAERLKGVDSTLKIQPAKLEDSAVYLCASSFVPDTQYFGPGTRLTVL.

The chain links TRBV2 to TRBJ2-5; D is perhaps TRBD1 or TRBD2 (7 bases each). Germline loops: CDR1 SNHLY, CDR2 FYNNEI. The CDR3 runs 15 residues. Trimming left V 7 bases short and J 2 bases short, with 17 bases between. The CDR3 loop reads CASTPQGGEQETQYF. In DNA form, the CDR3 reads TGTGCCAGCACCCCCCAGGGGGGGGAGCAAGAGACCCAGTACTTC.

The sample holds one count of this clone. The chain joins TRBV7-9 to TRBJ2-5; 12 nucleotides line up with TRBD2. The ends lost 3 bases at V and 3 bases at J; junction bases unmatched: 11. Germline lookup yields CDR1 SEHNR and CDR2 FQNEAQ (reference sequence). The CDR3 has 18 amino acids. The CDR3 spells CASSFWLAGGPLKETQYF. The CDR3 DNA reads as TGTGCCAGCAGCTTCTGGCTAGCGGGGGGGCCCTTGAAAGAGACCCAGTACTTC.

This rearrangement joins TRBV6-5 to TRBJ1-2; TRBD1 agrees at 10 bases. The CDR3 length is 15 residues. V shed 2 bases and J 8 bases; nucleotides not matched to a gene: 8. From germline, CDR1 is MNHEY and CDR2 SVGAGI. CDR3 bases: TGTGCCAGCAGTTACAGCTCCGACAGGGGGCAAGGCTACACCTTC. Translation gives CASSYSSDRGQGYTF.

On this clone itself: This CDR3 is also generated by other DNA sequences in the sample. V usage is TRBV30 and J usage is TRBJ1-3; no reliable D call. Germline CDR1 reads GTSNPN; CDR2 reads SVGIG (reference sequence). The CDR3 totals 11 residues. V lost 1 base to trimming and J lost 3 bases, with 1 base between them. DNA for the CDR3: TGTGCCTGGAGTGGTGGAAACACCATATATTTT. The encoded protein is CAWSGGNTIYF.

This chain connects TRBV4-1 to TRBJ2-1; 7 positions agree with TRBD1. V shed 5 bases, J shed 6 bases, and the junction held 10 bases outside the gene matches. There are 15 residues in the CDR3. The germline V gene has CDR1 MGHRA and CDR2 YSYEKL. CDR3 protein: CASSDGVGGPNEQFF. CDR3 in DNA: TGCGCCAGCAGCGATGGGGTAGGGGGCCCCAATGAGCAGTTCTTC.

The J gene is TRBJ2-1, the V gene TRBV2; a possible D gene is TRBD2 (5 bases). The CDR3 consists of 15 residues. The germline V gene has CDR1 SNHLY and CDR2 FYNNEI. Trimming removed 8 bases from V and 5 bases from J, with 19 bases in between. The CDR3 loop is CASELDYAKHNEQFF. CDR3 coding DNA: TGTGCCAGCGAGCTAGACTACGCGAAACACAATGAGCAGTTCTTC.

As regards this clone: This sample also contains other DNA sequences that code for the same CDR3. The gene calls are TRBV2 and TRBJ1-5; 7 bases are shared with TRBD1. V gave up 0 bases and J gave up 7 bases; unmatched junction bases: 6. Germline V gene lookup returns CDR1 SNHLY and CDR2 FYNNEI. This CDR3 region has 15 residues. The CDR3 here is CASSEARGAGQPQHF. CDR3 in DNA: TGTGCCAGCAGTGAAGCCAGGGGGGCGGGGCAGCCCCAGCATTTT.

The rearrangement uses TRBV19 and TRBJ2-5; the D call may be TRBD1 or TRBD2 (7 bases each). V lost 10 bases and J lost 5, with 17 bases in between. Germline-derived CDR1 and CDR2 are LNHDA and SQIVND (reference sequence). The CDR3 has 13 residues. CDR3 nucleotide sequence: TGTGCCACCGCCCCCAGGGGGGGGGAGACCCAGTACTTC. Translating it yields CATAPRGGETQYF.

A remark on this clone: The same CDR3 is also encoded by other DNA sequences in this sample. This chain connects TRBV7-9 to TRBJ1-2; possible D gene TRBD1, 5 bases. The CDR3 spans 14 residues. CDR1 and CDR2 from the germline V gene are SEHNR and FQNEAQ (reference sequence). V lost 5 bases and J lost 0, with 10 bases in between. The CDR3 DNA reads as TGTGCCAGCAGCCCGTCGGGGGCTAACTATGGCTACACCTTC. It translates to CASSPSGANYGYTF.

About this clone itself: Given a far larger clone just one base away, this is likely a sequencing read error. The chain couples TRBV4-2 to TRBJ1-5, with D perhaps matching TRBD1 (5 bases). CDR1 and CDR2 (germline): LGHNA, YNFKEQ. Trimming removed 3 bases from V and 0 bases from J, with 9 bases in between. The CDR3 runs 15 residues. CDR3 sequence reads: CASSQTATSNQPQHF. The CDR3 nucleotides are TGTGCCAGCAGCCAGACAGCTACTAGCAATCAGCCCCAGCATTTT.

The rearrangement uses TRBV7-3 and TRBJ1-2; D is unclear. CDR1 and CDR2 from the germline V gene are SGHTA and FQGTGA. The CDR3 has 14 amino acids. Trimming removed 3 bases from V and 5 bases from J, with 13 bases in between. In DNA, the CDR3 is TGTGCCAGCAGCTTGCAGGCCCCGGGGTATGGCTACACCTTC. It specifies CASSLQAPGYGYTF.

This rearrangement joins TRBV5-5 to TRBJ1-5; possibly TRBD1 for D (5 bases). Germline lookup yields CDR1 SGHKS and CDR2 YYEKEE (reference sequence). The V gene lost 0 bases and the J gene lost 4 bases, with 11 bases spanning the gap. CDR3 length equals 15 residues. The CDR3: CASSLVGEWNQPQHF. In nucleotides, the CDR3 is TGTGCCAGCAGCTTGGTAGGGGAGTGGAATCAGCCCCAGCATTTT.

CDR3: CASSYSGTGGTEAFF. The CDR3 nucleotides read TGCGCCAGCAGCTATTCCGGGACAGGGGGCACTGAAGCTTTCTTT. The chain uses TRBV4-1 and TRBJ1-1; 11 bases are a match to TRBD1. The CDR3 is 15 residues long. Trimming removed 5 bases from V and 4 bases from J; junction bases left unmatched: 6. Germline loops: CDR1 MGHRA, CDR2 YSYEKL.

The chain combines TRBV18 with TRBJ1-1; D remains unclear. The CDR3 extends over 14 amino acids. Germline CDR1 is KGHSH and CDR2 is LQKENI. V was cut by 7 bases and J by 6 bases, with 18 bases left in between. The CDR3 sequence: CASLGPTAVSEAFF. CDR3 in DNA: TGTGCCAGCTTAGGACCCACGGCAGTATCTGAAGCTTTCTTT.

The V and J genes are TRBV10-3 and TRBJ2-3, with unresolved D. Deletions cut 4 bases from V and 2 bases from J, with 13 bases between. Germline values: CDR1 ENHRY, CDR2 SYGVKD. This CDR3 has 15 amino acids. CDR3 nucleotide sequence: TGTGCCATCAGTGTCAGGCCAGATTCCACAGATACGCAGTATTTT. The encoded protein is CAISVRPDSTDTQYF.

The chain carries TRBV6-5 and TRBJ1-6; 7 nucleotides match TRBD1. The germline V gene has CDR1 MNHEY and CDR2 SVGAGI. Trimming removed 4 bases from V and 9 bases from J; junction bases left unmatched: 12. The CDR3 sequence is 16 residues long. In DNA form, the CDR3 reads TGTGCCAGCAGTTGGGGGACAGATCCAAGGGGTTCACCCCTCCACTTT. Protein: CASSWGTDPRGSPLHF.

This clone has just a few counts. Other DNA sequences in this sample translate to the same CDR3. The chain uses TRBV11-2 and TRBJ1-2; 8 bases match TRBD1. Germline lookup yields CDR1 SGHAT and CDR2 FQNNGV. This CDR3 is built from 13 residues. V was pared by 5 bases and J by 7 bases, with 6 bases of the junction left unmatched. CDR3 amino acids: CASSPSGGSGYTF. The CDR3 region has the DNA TGTGCCAGCAGCCCCTCAGGGGGCAGTGGCTACACCTTC.

This sequence joins TRBV15 and TRBJ2-5; 7 positions agree with TRBD1. The ends lost 1 base at V and 5 bases at J; junction bases unmatched: 7. CDR3 length equals 15 residues. The V gene's germline CDR1 is LNHNV and CDR2 YYDKDF (reference sequence). CDR3 residues: CATSRGVGQVETQYF. The CDR3 nucleotides are TGTGCCACCAGCAGAGGAGTCGGACAGGTGGAGACCCAGTACTTC. The variable domain in full, with the rest retrieved from reference TRBV15 and TRBJ2-5, is DAMVIQNPRYQVTQFGKPVTLSCSQTLNHNVMYWYQQKSSQAPKLLFHYYDKDFNNEADTPDNFQSRRPNTSFCFLDIRSPGLGDTAMYLCATSRGVGQVETQYFGPGTRLLVL.